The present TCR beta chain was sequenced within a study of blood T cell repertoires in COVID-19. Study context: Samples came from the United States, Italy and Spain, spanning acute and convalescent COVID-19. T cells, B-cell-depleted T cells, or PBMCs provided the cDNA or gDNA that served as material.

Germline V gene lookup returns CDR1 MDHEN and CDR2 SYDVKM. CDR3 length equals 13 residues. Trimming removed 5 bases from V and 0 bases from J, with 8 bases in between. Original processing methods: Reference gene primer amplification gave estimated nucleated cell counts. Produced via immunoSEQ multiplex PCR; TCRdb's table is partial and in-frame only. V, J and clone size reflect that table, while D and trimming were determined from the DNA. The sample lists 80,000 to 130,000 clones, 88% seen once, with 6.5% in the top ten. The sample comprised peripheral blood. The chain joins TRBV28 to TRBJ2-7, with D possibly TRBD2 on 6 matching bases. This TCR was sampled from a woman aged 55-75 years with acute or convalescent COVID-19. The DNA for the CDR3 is TGTGCCAGCAGTCCCGGGAGCTCCTACGAGCAGTACTTC. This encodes CASSPGSSYEQYF.